These 2 T cell receptor beta chains were all obtained from the same sample, sequenced in a study of T cell responses to AZD1222 COVID-19 vaccine. The repertoire was sequenced with immunoSEQ multiplex PCR; TCRdb's copy has only in-frame clones and lacks some. The table shows over 150,000 clones, with around 90% occurring only once. The sequenced sample was peripheral blood, obtained on day 0 of AZD1222 vaccination. These receptors were obtained from an adult in good health.

This chain connects TRBV11-3 to TRBJ2-1; 13 bases fit TRBD2. Germline V gene data show CDR1 as SGHNT and CDR2 as YENEEA. V shed 5 bases, J shed 6 bases, and the junction held 4 bases outside the gene matches. The CDR3 consists of 15 residues. CDR3 sequence (DNA): TGTGCCAGCAGCCTAAGGACTAGCGGGGGCAATGAGCAGTTCTTC. It specifies CASSLRTSGGNEQFF.

In its sample, this clone was seen once. The gene calls are TRBV5-4 and TRBJ2-5; a weak D match, TRBD1 (5 bases). The germline V and J ends were trimmed by 0 bases and 7 bases, with 13 bases remaining between them. The CDR3 extends over 14 amino acids. Looked up from germline, CDR1 is SGHNT and CDR2 is YYREEE (reference sequence). The CDR3 DNA reads TGTGCCAGCAGCTTGGCGACAGTGGCGGCGACCCAGTACTTC. This encodes CASSLATVAATQYF.